Presented here are 30 T cell receptor beta chains from one specimen sequenced in a study of blood T cell repertoires in COVID-19. Profiled with immunoSEQ multiplex PCR; TCRdb holds only in-frame clones, not every one. The sample contains a few hundred thousand clones, 88% of which appear only once. Material: PBMCs or T cells enriched from blood (not recorded which). The receptors stem from a woman aged 60-75 years who had recovered from COVID-19.

CDR3 protein: CASSADRGSGNTIYF. The DNA of the CDR3 is TGTGCCAGCAGCGCGGACAGGGGGTCTGGAAACACCATATATTTT. The V gene is TRBV7-8, the J gene TRBJ1-3, with 10 bases that match TRBD1. Germline assignment: CDR1 SGHVS and CDR2 FQNEAQ. This CDR3 has 15 amino acids. V lost 5 bases, J lost 1 base, and 2 bases stayed unmatched.

The chain uses TRBV19 and TRBJ2-7; 8 nucleotides match TRBD1. CDR1 LNHDA and CDR2 SQIVND come from the germline V gene (reference sequence). The length of the CDR3 is 15 residues. J gave up 1 base and V 4 bases, and 6 bases lay outside the gene matches. The CDR3 nucleotides are TGTGCCAGTAGTACGACAGGGGTGGGGTCCTACGAGCAGTACTTC. Translated, it gives CASSTTGVGSYEQYF.

The rearrangement uses TRBV2 and TRBJ1-2; D is undetermined. The CDR3 runs 13 residues. V was shortened by 11 bases and J by 4 bases, with 17 bases between the two germline ends. Germline-derived CDR1 and CDR2 are SNHLY and FYNNEI. This CDR3 reads CAVPREVSYGYTF. The CDR3 coding sequence is TGTGCCGTTCCTCGCGAAGTCTCCTATGGCTACACCTTC.

The chain combines TRBV3-1 (or the pseudogene TRBV3-2) with TRBJ2-2; D is unclear. The CDR3 runs to 15 residues. The germline CDR1 and CDR2 sequences are LGHDT and YNNKEL (reference sequence). With 3 bases removed from V and 0 bases from J, the gap between germline ends came to 8 bases. The CDR3 sequence: CASSHWSANTGELFF. The CDR3 DNA sequence: TGTGCCAGCAGCCATTGGAGCGCGAACACCGGGGAGCTGTTTTTT.

The chain joins TRBV19 to TRBJ1-2; TRBD1 is a possible D gene (6 bases). Trimming left V 5 bases short and J 5 bases short, with 15 bases between. CDR1 LNHDA and CDR2 SQIVND come from the germline V gene (reference sequence). There are 14 residues in the CDR3. CDR3 amino acids: CASSPQGSFYGYTF. The CDR3 DNA sequence: TGTGCCAGTAGTCCGCAGGGGAGTTTTTATGGCTACACCTTC.

This chain's CDR3 is CASSPRRGASTGELFF. The CDR3 DNA sequence: TGTGCCAGCAGCCCGAGGCGGGGGGCTTCCACCGGGGAGCTGTTTTTT. The chain carries TRBV7-9 and TRBJ2-2, with 8 bases identical to TRBD2. After removal of 5 bases from V and 4 bases from J, the junction contained 9 bases not matched to a gene. The CDR3 has 16 residues. Per germline, CDR1 SEHNR and CDR2 FQNEAQ (reference sequence).

The chain links TRBV27 to TRBJ1-6, with D unresolved. The CDR3 is made up of 16 amino acids. Trimming took off 3 bases at V and 10 bases at J, with 19 bases between the two ends. Germline CDR1 MNHEY, CDR2 SMNVEV (reference sequence). The CDR3 region has the DNA TGTGCCAGCAGTTTCCTTCCGGGCCCTAGCAGATCACCCCTCCACTTT. Translated, it gives CASSFLPGPSRSPLHF.

The chain links TRBV5-5 to TRBJ1-5; D unresolved. CDR3 length: 16 amino acids. Germline CDR1 is SGHKS and CDR2 is YYEKEE (reference sequence). Trimming removed 0 bases from V and 3 bases from J, with 13 bases in between. The CDR3 DNA reads as TGTGCCAGCAGCTTGGCAGGAGGGCAATACAATCAGCCCCAGCATTTT. It translates to CASSLAGGQYNQPQHF.

The CDR3: CASSSTSRAINEQFF. The CDR3 nucleotides are TGTGCCAGCAGTTCGACTAGCCGAGCAATCAATGAGCAGTTCTTC. V and J are TRBV28 and TRBJ2-1, with 7 bases aligning to TRBD2. Germline V lookup: CDR1 MDHEN, CDR2 SYDVKM. V lost 4 bases to trimming and J lost 6 bases; unmatched junction nucleotides: 9. The CDR3 contains 15 residues.

This chain joins TRBV12-5 and TRBJ1-6; D unresolved. In germline, CDR1 is LGHNT, CDR2 FRNRAP. V gave up 0 bases and J gave up 9 bases, with 18 bases separating them. There are 17 residues in the CDR3. The CDR3: CASGLVLGEAWGSPLHF. CDR3 nucleotide sequence: TGTGCTAGTGGTTTGGTCCTCGGGGAGGCATGGGGTTCACCCCTCCACTTT. Using reference TRBV12-5 and TRBJ1-6 for the parts outside the CDR3, the full variable domain is DARVTQTPRHKVTEMGQEVTMRCQPILGHNTVFWYRQTMMQGLELLAYFRNRAPLDDSGMPKDRFSAEMPDATLATLKIQPSEPRDSAVYFCASGLVLGEAWGSPLHFGNGTRLTVT.

The rearrangement joins TRBV7-8 to TRBJ2-7; 7 nucleotides agree with TRBD2. Looked up from germline, CDR1 is SGHVS and CDR2 is FQNEAQ. With V trimmed by 5 bases and J by 0 bases, 10 bases remained unmatched. This CDR3 is 16 amino acids long. CDR3 amino acids: CASSEGSRGVSYEQYF. The DNA of the CDR3 is TGTGCCAGCAGCGAAGGGAGCCGGGGGGTCTCCTACGAGCAGTACTTC. Drawing the rest from reference TRBV7-8 and TRBJ2-7, the complete variable domain is GAGVSQSPRYKVAKRGQDVALRCDPISGHVSLFWYQQALGQGPEFLTYFQNEAQLDKSGLPSDRFFAERPEGSVSTLKIQRTQQEDSAVYLCASSEGSRGVSYEQYFGPGTRLTVT.

The V call is TRBV5-6, the J call TRBJ2-7, with D perhaps matching TRBD2 (7 bases). V was cut by 0 bases and J by 2 bases, with 15 bases left in between. The germline gives CDR1 SGHDT, CDR2 YYEEEE. The CDR3 runs 16 residues. CDR3 nucleotide sequence: TGTGCCAGCAGCTTGGGGGGGCCGGGGACTACCTACGAGCAGTACTTC. This codes for CASSLGGPGTTYEQYF.

Concerning this clone: Other DNA sequences in the same sample also yield this CDR3. The chain combines TRBV5-5 with TRBJ1-3; the D gene is possibly TRBD1 (6 bases). Trimming took off 4 bases at V and 0 bases at J, with 8 bases between the two ends. CDR3 length: 14 residues. CDR1 and CDR2 from the germline V gene are SGHKS and YYEKEE (reference sequence). As DNA, the CDR3 is TGTGCCAGCAGCCTAGGGGGCTCTGGAAACACCATATATTTT. It codes for CASSLGGSGNTIYF.

In its sample, this clone was seen a few times. V and J are TRBV15 and TRBJ1-6, with no clear D. The V and J ends lost 1 base and 8 bases respectively, with 6 bases between them. CDR3 length equals 13 residues. Germline-derived CDR1 and CDR2 are LNHNV and YYDKDF (reference sequence). The CDR3 reads CATSRVVDSPLHF. CDR3 in DNA: TGTGCCACCAGCAGAGTTGTAGATTCACCCCTCCACTTT.

This clone was seen only once. This chain connects TRBV10-3 to TRBJ1-4; TRBD1 aligns across 7 bases. The CDR3 is 18 amino acids. J gave up 0 bases and V 0 bases, and 7 bases lay outside the gene matches. The V gene's germline CDR1 is ENHRY and CDR2 SYGVKD. The CDR3: CAISESRQGRSTNEKLFF. As DNA, the CDR3 is TGTGCCATCAGTGAGTCAAGACAGGGACGATCAACTAATGAAAAACTGTTTTTT.

The V gene is TRBV30, the J gene TRBJ1-1; TRBD1 is a possible D gene (5 bases). CDR3 length equals 15 residues. In germline, CDR1 is GTSNPN, CDR2 SVGIG (reference sequence). Trimming pared 1 base from V and 2 bases from J, leaving 14 bases between. The CDR3 bases are TGTGCCTGGAGTGCCCTGACTTGGGGCAACACTGAAGCTTTCTTT. Translated: CAWSALTWGNTEAFF.

Here the CDR3 reads CASSLVRDFSPDGYTF. CDR3 DNA sequence: TGTGCCAGCAGCTTAGTCAGGGATTTCTCTCCTGATGGCTACACCTTC. V usage is TRBV7-8 and J usage is TRBJ1-2; D possibly corresponds to TRBD1 (5 bases). Germline-derived CDR1 and CDR2 are SGHVS and FQNEAQ. Trimming cost V 1 base and J 6 bases, with 18 bases left between them. The CDR3 is 16 residues long.

This clone appeared once. The J gene is TRBJ2-7, the V gene TRBV5-5; 12 positions agree with TRBD2. The germline gives CDR1 SGHKS, CDR2 YYEKEE (reference sequence). This CDR3 has 15 residues. J gave up 4 bases and V 4 bases, and 6 bases lay outside the gene matches. The CDR3 here is CASSPPTSGGYEQYV. The CDR3 nucleotides read TGTGCCAGCAGCCCTCCTACTAGCGGGGGGTACGAGCAGTACGTC.

The V gene is TRBV5-6, the J gene TRBJ1-1; 7 bases are a match to TRBD1. Germline values: CDR1 SGHDT, CDR2 YYEEEE. CDR3 length: 12 residues. Losses at the gene ends were 4 bases for V and 7 bases for J; bases not matched to a gene: 4. In DNA, the CDR3 is TGTGCCAGCAGCATAGGACAGGTTGAAGCTTTCTTT. Protein product: CASSIGQVEAFF.

This chain joins TRBV18 and TRBJ1-5; D gene ambiguous. In germline, CDR1 is KGHSH, CDR2 LQKENI. V was clipped by 3 bases and J by 1 base, with 4 bases between them. This CDR3 has 13 residues. CDR3: CASSPESNQPQHF. Here the CDR3 DNA reads TGTGCCAGCTCACCCGAGAGCAATCAGCCCCAGCATTTT. Full variable domain (rest looked up from reference TRBV18 and TRBJ1-5): NAGVMQNPRHLVRRRGQEARLRCSPMKGHSHVYWYRQLPEEGLKFMVYLQKENIIDESGMPKERFSAEFPKEGPSILRIQQVVRGDSAAYFCASSPESNQPQHFGDGTRLSIL.

The V and J genes are TRBV6-5 and TRBJ1-6; possibly TRBD1 for D (5 bases). Trimming shortened V by 5 bases and J by 4 bases, and 12 bases separated the two germline ends. This CDR3 has 15 residues. Germline CDR1 is MNHEY and CDR2 is SVGAGI. CDR3 residues: CASSRGTAYNSPLHF. CDR3 sequence (DNA): TGTGCCAGCAGTCGCGGGACGGCGTATAATTCACCCCTCCACTTT.

The rearrangement links TRBV3-1 (or the pseudogene TRBV3-2) to TRBJ1-2; the D gene is possibly TRBD1 (5 bases). The CDR3 loop spans 13 amino acids. V lost 1 base, J lost 10 bases, and 13 bases lay in between. Germline loops: CDR1 LGHDT, CDR2 YNNKEL (reference sequence). The CDR3 coding sequence is TGTGCCAGCAGCCAAGGGCGGACACCCGCCTACACCTTC. It codes for CASSQGRTPAYTF.

V usage is TRBV9 and J usage is TRBJ1-2, with D unresolved. Germline V CDR1 and CDR2: SGDLS, YYNGEE. The CDR3 sequence is 11 residues long. Trimming stripped 6 bases from V and 10 bases from J, with 13 bases between. Written as DNA, the CDR3 is TGTGCCAGCATGCGAGGGTTGGACTACACCTTC. It codes for CASMRGLDYTF.

V and J are TRBV28 and TRBJ1-3; 8 bases are shared with TRBD1. Germline loops: CDR1 MDHEN, CDR2 SYDVKM. This CDR3 is built from 17 residues. Germline trimming cut 8 bases from V and 2 bases from J; bases unmatched to any gene: 14. CDR3 DNA sequence: TGTGCCAGCGACACCTGGGCAGGGGGCAATCCTGGAAACACCATATATTTT. This encodes CASDTWAGGNPGNTIYF.

The genes are TRBV6-5 and TRBJ1-2, with 10 bases fitting TRBD1. V was clipped by 10 bases and J by 3 bases; unmatched bases: 8. The CDR3 runs 14 residues. Germline CDR1 reads MNHEY; CDR2 reads SVGAGI. The CDR3 loop reads CATYLTGGDYGYTF. Written as DNA, the CDR3 is TGTGCCACCTACTTGACAGGGGGCGACTATGGCTACACCTTC.

The chain employs TRBV7-2 and TRBJ2-3; 15 bases are shared with TRBD2. The germline gives CDR1 SGHTA, CDR2 FQGNSA. The V gene end was trimmed by 5 bases and the J gene end by 11 bases; junction bases not matched to a gene: 20. CDR3 length: 19 amino acids. Here the CDR3 DNA reads TGTGCCAGCAGCGGTAGGACTAGCGGGGGGGCCTACCCTCTCTTGGTGCAGTATTTT. Its translation: CASSGRTSGGAYPLLVQYF.

With regard to this clone: At one boundary the junction diverges from the germline segment, which might be a read error. The CDR3 loop is CASSHSGGTEAFF. The CDR3 DNA reads TGTGCCAGCAGTCACTCAGGAGGGACTGAAGCTTTCTTT. V and J are TRBV6-5 and TRBJ1-1, with D uncertain. Germline CDR1 and CDR2: MNHEY and SVGAGI. The CDR3 is 13 residues long.

This chain links TRBV5-1 with TRBJ2-3; 11 bases are shared with TRBD2. Germline-derived CDR1 and CDR2 are SGHRS and YFSETQ. This CDR3 region has 17 residues. Trimming cost V 3 bases and J 0 bases; bases outside gene matches: 6. CDR3 nucleotides: TGCGCCAGCAGCTGGCCCCTAGCGGGGGGAAGCACAGATACGCAGTATTTT. Amino acid sequence: CASSWPLAGGSTDTQYF.

This clone was detected a few times. This rearrangement joins TRBV11-3 to TRBJ1-1, with a weak D call TRBD1 (6 bases). Germline V lookup: CDR1 SGHNT, CDR2 YENEEA. Trimming removed 0 bases from V and 7 bases from J, with 12 bases in between. This CDR3 region has 14 residues. The CDR3 DNA is TGTGCCAGCAGCTTAGACCCGCAGGGGAATGAAGCTTTCTTT. It is translated as CASSLDPQGNEAFF.

The chain has TRBV5-1 and TRBJ1-1; D is undetermined. The V end was cut by 7 bases, the J end by 2 bases, with 12 bases between. Germline CDR1 reads SGHRS; CDR2 reads YFSETQ. The CDR3 has 13 amino acids. CDR3 amino acids: CASQAQTNTEAFF. CDR3 sequence (DNA): TGCGCCAGCCAAGCACAGACAAACACTGAAGCTTTCTTT.